This note documents a single T cell receptor beta chain sequence. The sample originates from a study of PD-1 and CTLA-4 blockade in melanoma. The CDR3 extends over 15 amino acids. Germline V gene sequence: CDR1 LNHDA, CDR2 SQIVND (reference sequence). V lost 6 bases to trimming and J lost 6 bases; unmatched junction nucleotides: 9. Generated by immunoSEQ multiplex PCR, the TCRdb table keeps only in-frame clones and is missing some. The sample records almost 30,000 clones, around nine tenths being singletons. The receptor was isolated from a human donor with melanoma. The chain combines TRBV19 with TRBJ2-3, with 10 bases matching TRBD2. Sequencing used CD8+ T cells from peripheral blood, obtained before anti-PD-1 treatment. The CDR3 nucleotides read TGTGCCAGTAGCACTAGCGGGGACCAGTGGGATACGCAGTATTTT. Protein sequence: CASSTSGDQWDTQYF.